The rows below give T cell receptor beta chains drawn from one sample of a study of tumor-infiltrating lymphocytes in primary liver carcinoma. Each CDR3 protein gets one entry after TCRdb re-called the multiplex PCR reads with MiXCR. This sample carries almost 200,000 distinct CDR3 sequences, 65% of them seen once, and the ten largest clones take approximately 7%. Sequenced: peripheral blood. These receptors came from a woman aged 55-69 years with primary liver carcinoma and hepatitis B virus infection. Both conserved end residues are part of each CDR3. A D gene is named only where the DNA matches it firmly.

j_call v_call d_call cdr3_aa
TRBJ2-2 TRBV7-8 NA CASSLPPRELTGELFF
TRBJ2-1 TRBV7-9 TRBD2 CASSLISGRSSYNEQFF
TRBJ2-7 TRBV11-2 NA CASSAARAFEQYF
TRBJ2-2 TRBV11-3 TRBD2 CDSNPNLILAGVGELFF
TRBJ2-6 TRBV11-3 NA CVSSLQAESSGANVLTF
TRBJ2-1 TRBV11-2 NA CASSLSWHLLGDEQFF
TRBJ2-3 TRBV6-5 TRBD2 CASRILAGEVTDTQYF
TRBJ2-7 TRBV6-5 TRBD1 CVSLPGQGSNEQYF
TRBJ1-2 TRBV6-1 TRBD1 CASSVDTGTGSHGYTF
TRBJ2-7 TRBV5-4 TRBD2 CASSLGREGAPYEQYF
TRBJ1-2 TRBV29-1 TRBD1 CSAWDSGQSNYGYTF
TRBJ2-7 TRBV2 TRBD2 CACRPLAGGGHEQYF
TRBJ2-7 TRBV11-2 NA CARSLGLSSYERYF